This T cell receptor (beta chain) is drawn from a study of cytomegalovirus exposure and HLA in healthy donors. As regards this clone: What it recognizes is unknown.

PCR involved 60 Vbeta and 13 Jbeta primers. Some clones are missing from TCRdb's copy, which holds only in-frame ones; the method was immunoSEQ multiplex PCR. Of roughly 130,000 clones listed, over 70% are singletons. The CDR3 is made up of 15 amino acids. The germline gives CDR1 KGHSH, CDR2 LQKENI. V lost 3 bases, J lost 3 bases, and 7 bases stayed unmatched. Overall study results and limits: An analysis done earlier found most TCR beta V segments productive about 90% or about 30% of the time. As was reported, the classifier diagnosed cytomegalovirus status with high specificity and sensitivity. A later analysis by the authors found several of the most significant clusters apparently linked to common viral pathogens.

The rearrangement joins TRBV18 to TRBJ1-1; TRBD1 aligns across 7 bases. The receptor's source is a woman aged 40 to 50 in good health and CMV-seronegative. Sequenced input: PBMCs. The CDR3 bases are TGTGCCAGCTCACCCAGACAGGGTGGGGACACTGAAGCTTTCTTT. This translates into CASSPRQGGDTEAFF.